These 23 T cell receptor beta chains were sequenced from one sample in a study of regulatory T cells in long-lasting Graves disease. Researchers made TCR beta libraries by using iRepertoire HTBI primers and running Arm-PCR on CDR3 regions. One entry per CDR3 protein results from TCRdb running MiXCR on the multiplex PCR reads. The sample holds approximately 540,000 distinct CDR3 sequences, more than 10% seen once. As for time point: newly diagnosed GD, antithyroid drugs for less than 3 months. From PBMCs, RNA was extracted and then used to make the TCR library. These data were likewise used in another study, on T cells in Graves' hyperthyroidism and ophthalmopathy.

The input for sequencing was peripheral blood mononuclear cells (PBMCs), taken at new diagnosis, from a patient treated with antithyroid drugs. The receptors originated from a woman aged 25 to 39 with Graves disease.

This rearrangement joins TRBV30 to TRBJ1-1; D unclear. Per germline, CDR1 GTSNPN and CDR2 SVGIG (reference sequence). The CDR3 is 13 residues long. The V gene lost 3 bases and the J gene lost 4 bases, with 12 bases spanning the gap. CDR3 amino acids: CAWRLEWGTEAFF. CDR3 nucleotides: TGTGCCTGGAGGTTAGAGTGGGGCACTGAAGCTTTCTTT.

The table lists this clonotype with many counts. The genes are TRBV30 and TRBJ2-1; D is perhaps TRBD2 (5 bases). Germline lookup yields CDR1 GTSNPN and CDR2 SVGIG (reference sequence). The CDR3 is 12 residues long. V lost 2 bases and J lost 9, with 11 bases in between. The CDR3 DNA reads as TGTGCCTGGAGTAAACAGACTATTGAGCAGTTCTTC. It codes for CAWSKQTIEQFF.

This clonotype was picked up many times. J is TRBJ2-1 and V is TRBV24-1; 8 bases map to TRBD2. CDR3 length: 18 amino acids. Per the germline V gene, CDR1 is KGHDR and CDR2 is SFDVKD. V was clipped by 5 bases and J by 4 bases; unmatched bases: 15. The CDR3 is CATSAGAKWTSTYNEQFF. CDR3 in DNA: TGTGCCACCAGTGCCGGGGCGAAATGGACTAGCACTTACAATGAGCAGTTCTTC.

This clonotype was recorded many times. V usage is TRBV7-2 and J usage is TRBJ2-7; no reliable D call. The CDR3 consists of 15 residues. The V end was cut by 1 base, the J end by 4 bases, with 14 bases between. Germline-derived CDR1 and CDR2 are SGHTA and FQGNSA. The CDR3 protein is CASSLVPLESYEQYF. The DNA of the CDR3 is TGTGCCAGCAGCTTAGTTCCCCTTGAGAGTTACGAGCAGTACTTC.

This clonotype was seen a few times. V and J are TRBV15 and TRBJ2-5; TRBD2 aligns across 7 bases. CDR3 size: 15 residues. The J segment lost 5 bases and the V segment lost 4 bases, leaving 10 bases of the junction unmatched. The germline gives CDR1 LNHNV, CDR2 YYDKDF (reference sequence). This chain's CDR3 is CATSNNWGGKETQYF. CDR3 DNA sequence: TGTGCCACCAGCAATAACTGGGGGGGGAAGGAGACCCAGTACTTC.

CDR3 protein: CASSLGARGEQYF. The CDR3, as DNA: TGTGCCAGCAGTTTAGGGGCACGGGGCGAGCAGTACTTC. The genes are TRBV12-3 or TRBV12-4 and TRBJ2-7; tentatively, D is TRBD2 (5 bases). The ends were cut back, 1 base at V and 6 bases at J, with 10 bases in the middle. The CDR3 is made up of 13 amino acids.

There are many counts of this clonotype. The gene calls are TRBV6-2 or TRBV6-3 and TRBJ1-5; perhaps TRBD1 as D (5 bases). The germline CDR1 and CDR2 sequences are MNHEY and SVGEGT. The CDR3 is 14 residues long. V lost 6 bases, J lost 6 bases, and 15 bases lay in between. This CDR3 is CASSPPGGAQPQHF. CDR3 in DNA: TGTGCCAGCAGCCCCCCGGGGGGAGCTCAGCCCCAGCATTTT.

This clonotype occurred many times. The V gene is TRBV2, the J gene TRBJ2-2; no reliable D call. This CDR3 has 16 residues. Germline CDR1 is SNHLY and CDR2 is FYNNEI. The V end was cut by 1 base, the J end by 0 bases, with 9 bases between. The CDR3 nucleotides are TGTGCCAGCAGTGAAGAGGGAATACCGAACACCGGGGAGCTGTTTTTT. This codes for CASSEEGIPNTGELFF.

The gene calls are TRBV24-1 and TRBJ2-6; 8 nucleotides line up with TRBD1. With 3 bases clipped from V and 1 base from J, the junction kept 7 bases outside the gene matches. CDR3 length equals 18 residues. CDR1 KGHDR and CDR2 SFDVKD come from the germline V gene. CDR3 DNA: TGTGCCACCAGTGATCCCGGGACAGGAGCTTCTGGGGCCAACGTCCTGACTTTC. Translation gives CATSDPGTGASGANVLTF.

This clonotype was seen repeatedly, ten times or more. This sequence joins TRBV6-1 and TRBJ2-7; TRBD1 agrees at 9 bases. Germline V gene sequence: CDR1 MNHNS, CDR2 SASEGT. Losses at the gene ends were 7 bases for V and 6 bases for J; bases not matched to a gene: 16. The CDR3 runs 16 residues. The CDR3 bases are TGTGCCAGCACCCCAAGCCCGGGACAGGGAATCCTCGAGCAGTACTTC. Residues: CASTPSPGQGILEQYF.

The rearrangement links TRBV7-9 to TRBJ2-1; D gene uncertain. The V gene lost 5 bases and the J gene lost 9 bases, with 11 bases spanning the gap. The CDR3 totals 12 residues. Germline CDR1 and CDR2: SEHNR and FQNEAQ (reference sequence). CDR3 sequence: CASSAQYGEQFF. CDR3 nucleotides: TGTGCCAGCAGCGCCCAGTACGGTGAGCAGTTCTTC. The whole variable domain, filled in from reference TRBV7-9 and TRBJ2-1, reads DTGVSQNPRHKITKRGQNVTFRCDPISEHNRLYWYRQTLGQGPEFLTYFQNEAQLEKSRLLSDRFSAERPKGSFSTLEIQRTEQGDSAMYLCASSAQYGEQFFGPGTRLTVL.

V and J are TRBV2 and TRBJ2-3; D ambiguous. Germline CDR1 is SNHLY and CDR2 is FYNNEI. V was clipped by 5 bases and J by 3 bases, with 15 bases between them. The CDR3 has 15 amino acids. The CDR3 DNA follows: TGTGCCAGCAGTCCTCGGGCGTCTCGGACAGATACGCAGTATTTT. Its translation: CASSPRASRTDTQYF.

Comment on this clonotype: Since a much larger clone is just one base distant, this may be a read error. This chain connects TRBV3-1 to TRBJ2-7; D is uncertain. CDR3 length equals 15 residues. In germline, CDR1 is LGHDT, CDR2 YNNKEL (reference sequence). DNA for the CDR3: TGTGGCAGCAGCCAAGATCCTGGGGTCTACGAAGAGCAGTACTTC. Protein sequence: CGSSQDPGVYEEQYF.

Ten or more counts support this clonotype. The chain recombines TRBV20-1 with TRBJ2-1; TRBD2 aligns across 11 bases. The V and J ends lost 5 bases and 5 bases, in that order; junction bases with no gene match: 8. The CDR3 length is 15 residues. Germline assignment: CDR1 DFQATT and CDR2 SNEGSKA (reference sequence). CDR3 DNA sequence: TGCAGTGCTGCTAAAGGGACTAGCGGAAACAATGAGCAGTTCTTC. It is translated as CSAAKGTSGNNEQFF.

This clonotype has ten or more counts. The genes are TRBV18 and TRBJ2-7; D is perhaps TRBD2 (5 bases). V lost 1 base and J lost 6, with 16 bases in between. Germline V lookup: CDR1 KGHSH, CDR2 LQKENI. The CDR3 runs 15 residues. Written as DNA, the CDR3 is TGTGCCAGCTCACCACGCCTAGCCACTACTACCGAGCAGTACTTC. This gives the protein CASSPRLATTTEQYF.

This sequence joins TRBV11-2 and TRBJ1-1, with D possibly TRBD1 on 6 matching bases. V was shortened by 3 bases and J by 2 bases, with 13 bases between the two germline ends. CDR3 length: 15 amino acids. Germline-derived CDR1 and CDR2 are SGHAT and FQNNGV. The DNA of the CDR3 is TGTGCCAGCAGCTTTGCGGGGGGCCCTAACACTGAAGCTTTCTTT. This sequence encodes CASSFAGGPNTEAFF.

This clonotype was recorded at least ten times. The genes are TRBV4-1 and TRBJ2-7; tentative D call: TRBD2 (6 bases). Trimming took off 1 base at V and 6 bases at J, with 10 bases between the two ends. The CDR3 runs to 13 residues. Germline V CDR1 and CDR2: MGHRA, YSYEKL. The CDR3 region is CASSQGVGGEQYF. DNA of the CDR3: TGCGCCAGCAGCCAAGGCGTCGGGGGCGAGCAGTACTTC.

This clonotype was seen ten or more times. This sequence joins TRBV28 and TRBJ2-7; D not certain. The CDR3 is made up of 13 amino acids. The germline CDR1 and CDR2 sequences are MDHEN and SYDVKM. Trimming left V 0 bases short and J 6 bases short, with 9 bases between. DNA of the CDR3: TGTGCCAGCAGTTTATGCGTCCAGTGCGAGCAGTACTTC. Translating it yields CASSLCVQCEQYF.

The chain recombines TRBV19 with TRBJ1-5, with D perhaps matching TRBD1 (5 bases). V gave up 6 bases and J gave up 4 bases, with 13 bases separating them. This CDR3 spans 14 amino acids. CDR1 and CDR2 from the germline V gene are LNHDA and SQIVND (reference sequence). CDR3 bases: TGTGCCAGTAGCCCGACAGATATGAATCAGCCCCAGCATTTT. Translation gives CASSPTDMNQPQHF.

The V gene is TRBV19, the J gene TRBJ1-2, with a weak D call TRBD1 (6 bases). Germline CDR1 and CDR2: LNHDA and SQIVND (reference sequence). Deletions cut 6 bases from V and 7 bases from J, with 12 bases between. The length of the CDR3 is 12 residues. CDR3 sequence (DNA): TGTGCCAGTAGCCCCGGGGGCCGTGGCTACACCTTC. As protein: CASSPGGRGYTF. The variable domain in full, with the rest retrieved from reference TRBV19 and TRBJ1-2, is DGGITQSPKYLFRKEGQNVTLSCEQNLNHDAMYWYRQDPGQGLRLIYYSQIVNDFQKGDIAEGYSVSREKKESFPLTVTSAQKNPTAFYLCASSPGGRGYTFGSGTRLTVV.

Worth noting for this clonotype: Possible read error: a much larger clone is one base away. The chain recombines TRBV29-1 with TRBJ2-1, with D possibly matching TRBD2 (6 bases). Germline CDR1 is SQVTM and CDR2 is ANQGSEA. V gave up 6 bases and J gave up 10 bases, with 16 bases separating them. CDR3 length: 12 residues. In nucleotides, the CDR3 is TGCAGCGTCATGGGGGGTACTGCCGAGCAGTTCTTC. Its protein is CSVMGGTAEQFF.

This clonotype was recorded many times. The chain links TRBV28 to TRBJ2-3; a weak D match, TRBD2 (6 bases). This CDR3 spans 14 amino acids. Deletions cut 8 bases from V and 6 bases from J, with 18 bases between. Germline V lookup: CDR1 MDHEN, CDR2 SYDVKM. CDR3 protein: CASHPGLGVDTQYF. The CDR3 region has the DNA TGTGCCAGCCATCCGGGACTGGGCGTGGATACGCAGTATTTT. Supplemented by reference TRBV28 and TRBJ2-3, the full variable domain reads DVKVTQSSRYLVKRTGEKVFLECVQDMDHENMFWYRQDPGLGLRLIYFSYDVKMKEKGDIPEGYSVSREKKERFSLILESASTNQTSMYLCASHPGLGVDTQYFGPGTRLTVL.

This clonotype was detected only a few times. This chain uses TRBV7-2 with TRBJ2-5; D is unclear. The CDR3 loop spans 14 amino acids. With 4 bases removed from V and 6 bases from J, the gap between germline ends came to 15 bases. The germline CDR1 and CDR2 sequences are SGHTA and FQGNSA. The CDR3 loop is CASSSVERPKTQYF. For the CDR3, the DNA is TGTGCCAGCAGCTCCGTAGAGCGCCCAAAGACCCAGTACTTC.